What follows describes a single T cell receptor beta chain. This sample is part of a study of blood T cell repertoires in COVID-19. Study overall: T cells, B-cell-depleted T cells, or PBMCs supplied cDNA or gDNA.

This CDR3 comprises 12 residues. Trimming removed 3 bases from V and 8 bases from J, with 8 bases in between. Germline-derived CDR1 and CDR2 are SGHDN and FVKESK. The method was immunoSEQ multiplex PCR; TCRdb's version includes in-frame clones alone and lacks a portion of them. Altogether about 110,000 clones are present, about four fifths being singletons, with the ten largest covering 15% to 19%. The sequence was obtained from a woman aged 80 or over with acute or convalescent COVID-19. The sequenced sample was peripheral blood. This sequence joins TRBV14 and TRBJ2-1; no clear D. In DNA form, the CDR3 reads TGTGCCAGCAGCCATGAACTTCATGAGCAGTTCTTC. Translated: CASSHELHEQFF.